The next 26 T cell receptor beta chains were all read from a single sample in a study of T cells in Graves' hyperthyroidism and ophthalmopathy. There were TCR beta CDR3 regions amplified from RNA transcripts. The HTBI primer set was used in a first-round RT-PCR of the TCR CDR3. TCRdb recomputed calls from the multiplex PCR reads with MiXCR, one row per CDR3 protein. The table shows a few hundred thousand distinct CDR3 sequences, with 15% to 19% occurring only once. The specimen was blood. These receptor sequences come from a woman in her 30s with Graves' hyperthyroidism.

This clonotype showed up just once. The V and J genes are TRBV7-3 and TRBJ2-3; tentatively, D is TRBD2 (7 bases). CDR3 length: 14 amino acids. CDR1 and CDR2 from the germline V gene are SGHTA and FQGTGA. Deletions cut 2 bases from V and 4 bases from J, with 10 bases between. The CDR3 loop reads CASSLLGGPDTQYF. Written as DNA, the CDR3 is TGTGCCAGCAGCTTATTGGGGGGGCCAGATACGCAGTATTTT.

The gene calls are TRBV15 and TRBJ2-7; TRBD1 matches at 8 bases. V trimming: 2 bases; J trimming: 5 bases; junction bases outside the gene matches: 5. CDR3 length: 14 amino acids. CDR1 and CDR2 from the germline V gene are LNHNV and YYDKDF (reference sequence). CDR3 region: CATSRLGQGDEQYF. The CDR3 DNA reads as TGTGCCACCAGCAGACTAGGACAGGGAGACGAGCAGTACTTC.

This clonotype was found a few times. The CDR3 reads CASSVAGDSVVYEQYF. CDR3 DNA sequence: TGTGCCAGCAGCGTAGCTGGGGACTCGGTGGTCTACGAGCAGTACTTC. J is TRBJ2-7 and V is TRBV9, with D possibly matching TRBD2 (6 bases). The CDR3 runs 16 residues. CDR1 is SGDLS and CDR2 is YYNGEE in the germline V gene. Trimming shortened V by 0 bases and J by 3 bases, and 16 bases separated the two germline ends.

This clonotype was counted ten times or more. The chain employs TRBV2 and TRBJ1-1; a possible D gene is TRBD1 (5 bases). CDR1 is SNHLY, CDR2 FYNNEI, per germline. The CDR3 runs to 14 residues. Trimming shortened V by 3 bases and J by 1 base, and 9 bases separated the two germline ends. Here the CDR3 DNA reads TGTGCCAGCAGTGAGGCAGGGACGAACACTGAAGCTTTCTTT. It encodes CASSEAGTNTEAFF.

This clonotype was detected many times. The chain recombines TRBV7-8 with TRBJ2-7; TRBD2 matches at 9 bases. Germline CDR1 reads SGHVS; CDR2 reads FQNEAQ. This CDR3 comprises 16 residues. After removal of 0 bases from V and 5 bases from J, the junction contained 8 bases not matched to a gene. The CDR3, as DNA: TGTGCCAGCAGCTTAGCGGATAGCGGGAGTAACGACGAGCAGTACTTC. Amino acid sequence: CASSLADSGSNDEQYF.

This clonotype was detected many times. The CDR3 nucleotides are TGTGCCAGCAGTGTAAGGCATACGGCTGATCAGCCCCAGCATTTT. This translates into CASSVRHTADQPQHF. The chain uses TRBV2 and TRBJ1-5; D unclear. CDR3 length: 15 amino acids. Trimming removed 4 bases from V and 5 bases from J, with 15 bases in between. Germline lookup yields CDR1 SNHLY and CDR2 FYNNEI. The variable domain in full, completed from reference TRBV2 and TRBJ1-5, reads EPEVTQTPSHQVTQMGQEVILRCVPISNHLYFYWYRQILGQKVEFLVSFYNNEISEKSEIFDDQFSVERPDGSNFTLKIRSTKLEDSAMYFCASSVRHTADQPQHFGDGTRLSIL.

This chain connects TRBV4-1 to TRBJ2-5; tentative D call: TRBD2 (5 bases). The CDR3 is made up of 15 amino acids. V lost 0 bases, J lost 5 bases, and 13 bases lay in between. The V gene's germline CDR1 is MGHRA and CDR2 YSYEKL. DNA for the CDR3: TGCGCCAGCAGCCAAGATCCAGGCCCGGGGGAGACCCAGTACTTC. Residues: CASSQDPGPGETQYF.

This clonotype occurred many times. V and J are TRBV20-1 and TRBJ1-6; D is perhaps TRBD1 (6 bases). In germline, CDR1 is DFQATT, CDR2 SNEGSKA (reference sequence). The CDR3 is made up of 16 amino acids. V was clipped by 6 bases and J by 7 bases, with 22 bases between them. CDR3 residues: CSALWGAGTKNSPLHF. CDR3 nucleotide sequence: TGCAGTGCACTATGGGGGGCCGGGACAAAGAATTCACCCCTCCACTTT.

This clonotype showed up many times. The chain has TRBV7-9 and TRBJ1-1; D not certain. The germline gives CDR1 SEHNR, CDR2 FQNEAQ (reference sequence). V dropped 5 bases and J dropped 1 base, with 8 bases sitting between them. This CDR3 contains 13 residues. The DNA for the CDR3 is TGTGCCAGCAGCCTAGACTCGAACACTGAAGCTTTCTTT. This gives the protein CASSLDSNTEAFF.

CDR3 bases: TGCAGTGCTAGCTTGATCACAGATACGCAGTATTTT. Translation gives CSASLITDTQYF. The rearrangement joins TRBV20-1 to TRBJ2-3; D is unresolved. This CDR3 contains 12 residues. The germline gives CDR1 DFQATT, CDR2 SNEGSKA (reference sequence). V lost 3 bases and J lost 2, with 6 bases in between.

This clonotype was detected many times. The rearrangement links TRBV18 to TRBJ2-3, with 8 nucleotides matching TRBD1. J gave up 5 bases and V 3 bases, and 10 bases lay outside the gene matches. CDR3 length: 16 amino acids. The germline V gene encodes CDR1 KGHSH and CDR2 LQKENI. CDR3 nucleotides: TGTGCCAGCTCACCTAGCCGGGACAGGCTCATAGATACGCAGTATTTT. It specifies CASSPSRDRLIDTQYF.

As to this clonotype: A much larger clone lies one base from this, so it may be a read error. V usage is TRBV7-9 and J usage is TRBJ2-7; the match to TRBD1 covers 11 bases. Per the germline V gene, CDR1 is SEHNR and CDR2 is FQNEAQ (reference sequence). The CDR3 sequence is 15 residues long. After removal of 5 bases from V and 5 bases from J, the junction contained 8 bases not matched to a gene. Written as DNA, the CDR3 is TGTGCCAGCAGCCGGGGACAGGGGGTCGCCGACGAGCAGTACTTC. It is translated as CASSRGQGVADEQYF.

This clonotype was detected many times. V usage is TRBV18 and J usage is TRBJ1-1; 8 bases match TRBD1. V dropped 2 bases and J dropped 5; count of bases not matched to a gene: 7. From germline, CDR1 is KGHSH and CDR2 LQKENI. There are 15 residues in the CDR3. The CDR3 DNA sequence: TGTGCCAGCTCACCATCCCGGACAGGGTATACTGAAGCTTTCTTT. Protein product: CASSPSRTGYTEAFF.

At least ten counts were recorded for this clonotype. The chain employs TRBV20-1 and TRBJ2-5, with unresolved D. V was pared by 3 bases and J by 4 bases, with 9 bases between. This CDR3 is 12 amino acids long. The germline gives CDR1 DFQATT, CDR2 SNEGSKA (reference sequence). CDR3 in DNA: TGCAGTGCTAGCAGAACGGCAGAGACCCAGTACTTC. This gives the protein CSASRTAETQYF.

CDR3 nucleotide sequence: TGCGCCAGCAGTGAAACAGAATACTCCGAGCAGTACTTC. This translates into CASSETEYSEQYF. The chain joins TRBV10-1 to TRBJ2-7, with no clear D. CDR3 length equals 13 residues. Germline V gene data show CDR1 as WNHNN and CDR2 as SYGVQD (reference sequence). Trimming removed 3 bases at V and 6 bases at J, with 12 bases between.

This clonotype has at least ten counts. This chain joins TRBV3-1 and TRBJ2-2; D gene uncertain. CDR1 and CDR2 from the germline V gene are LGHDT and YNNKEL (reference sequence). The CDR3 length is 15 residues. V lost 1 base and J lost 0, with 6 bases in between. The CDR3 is CASSQGTTNTGELFF. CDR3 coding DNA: TGTGCCAGCAGCCAAGGGACCACGAACACCGGGGAGCTGTTTTTT.

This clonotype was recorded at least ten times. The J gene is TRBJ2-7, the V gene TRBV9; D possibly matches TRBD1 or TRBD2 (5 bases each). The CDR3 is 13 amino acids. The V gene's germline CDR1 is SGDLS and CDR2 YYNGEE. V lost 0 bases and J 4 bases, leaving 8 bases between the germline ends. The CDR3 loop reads CASSVAWGYEQYF. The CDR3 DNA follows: TGTGCCAGCAGCGTAGCGTGGGGGTACGAGCAGTACTTC.

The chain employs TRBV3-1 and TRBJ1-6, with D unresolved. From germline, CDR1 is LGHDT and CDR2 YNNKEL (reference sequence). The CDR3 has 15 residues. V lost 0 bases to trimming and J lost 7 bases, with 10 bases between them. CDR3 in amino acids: CASSQDRRVNSPLHF. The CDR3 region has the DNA TGTGCCAGCAGCCAAGATCGCAGAGTGAATTCACCCCTCCACTTT.

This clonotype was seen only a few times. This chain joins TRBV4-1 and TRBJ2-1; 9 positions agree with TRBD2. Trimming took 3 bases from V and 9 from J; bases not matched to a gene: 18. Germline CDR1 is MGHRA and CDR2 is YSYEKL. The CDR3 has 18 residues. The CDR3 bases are TGCGCCAGCAGCCACGACGCGGGAGGGACTAGCCTACGTGGTGAGCAGTTCTTC. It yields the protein CASSHDAGGTSLRGEQFF.

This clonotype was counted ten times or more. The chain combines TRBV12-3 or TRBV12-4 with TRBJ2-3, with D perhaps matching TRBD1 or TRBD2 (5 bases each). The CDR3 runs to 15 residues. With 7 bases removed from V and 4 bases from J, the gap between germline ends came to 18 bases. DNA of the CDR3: TGTGCCAGCACCATCATGGGGGTGTCCGCAGATACGCAGTATTTT. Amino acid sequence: CASTIMGVSADTQYF.

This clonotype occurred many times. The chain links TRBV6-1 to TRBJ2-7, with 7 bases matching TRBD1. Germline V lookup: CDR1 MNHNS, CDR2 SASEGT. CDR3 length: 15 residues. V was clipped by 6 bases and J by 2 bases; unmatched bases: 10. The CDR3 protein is CASRIRQGSTYEQYF. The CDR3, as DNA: TGTGCCAGCAGAATTAGACAGGGAAGTACCTACGAGCAGTACTTC.

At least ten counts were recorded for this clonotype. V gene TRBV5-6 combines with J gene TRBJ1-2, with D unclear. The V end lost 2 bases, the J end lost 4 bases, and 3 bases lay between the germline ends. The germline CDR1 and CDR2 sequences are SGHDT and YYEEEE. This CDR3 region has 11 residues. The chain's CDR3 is CASSFTYGYTF. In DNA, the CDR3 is TGTGCCAGCAGCTTTACCTATGGCTACACCTTC.

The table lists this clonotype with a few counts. The CDR3 DNA follows: TGTGCCAGCAGTGAATTGGGGGCGATCAATGAGCAGTTCTTC. The encoded protein is CASSELGAINEQFF. The V call is TRBV25-1, the J call TRBJ2-1; D is possibly TRBD1 (6 bases). The CDR3 loop spans 14 amino acids. The V gene lost 1 base and the J gene lost 6 bases, with 10 bases spanning the gap. Germline loops: CDR1 MGHDK, CDR2 SYGVNS.

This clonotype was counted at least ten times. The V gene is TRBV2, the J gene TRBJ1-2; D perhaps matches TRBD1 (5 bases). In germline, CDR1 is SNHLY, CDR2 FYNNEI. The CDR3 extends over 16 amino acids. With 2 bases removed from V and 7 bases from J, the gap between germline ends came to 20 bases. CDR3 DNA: TGTGCCAGCAGTGAAATCGGGGCCCCGGGAGCGGCTGGCTACACCTTC. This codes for CASSEIGAPGAAGYTF. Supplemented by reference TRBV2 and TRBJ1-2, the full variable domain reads EPEVTQTPSHQVTQMGQEVILRCVPISNHLYFYWYRQILGQKVEFLVSFYNNEISEKSEIFDDQFSVERPDGSNFTLKIRSTKLEDSAMYFCASSEIGAPGAAGYTFGSGTRLTVV.

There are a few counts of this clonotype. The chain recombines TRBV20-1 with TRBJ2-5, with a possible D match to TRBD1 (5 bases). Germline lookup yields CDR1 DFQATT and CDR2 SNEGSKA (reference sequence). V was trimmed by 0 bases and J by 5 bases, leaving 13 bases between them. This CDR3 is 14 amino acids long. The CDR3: CSARDRQSGETQYF. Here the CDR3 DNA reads TGCAGTGCTAGAGATCGACAGTCCGGGGAGACCCAGTACTTC.

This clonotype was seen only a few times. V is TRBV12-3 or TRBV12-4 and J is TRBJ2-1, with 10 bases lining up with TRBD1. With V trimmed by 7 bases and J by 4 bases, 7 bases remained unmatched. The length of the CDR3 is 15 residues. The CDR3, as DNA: TGTGCCAGCACCTTAGGGGACAGGGGATACAATGAGCAGTTCTTC. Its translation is CASTLGDRGYNEQFF.